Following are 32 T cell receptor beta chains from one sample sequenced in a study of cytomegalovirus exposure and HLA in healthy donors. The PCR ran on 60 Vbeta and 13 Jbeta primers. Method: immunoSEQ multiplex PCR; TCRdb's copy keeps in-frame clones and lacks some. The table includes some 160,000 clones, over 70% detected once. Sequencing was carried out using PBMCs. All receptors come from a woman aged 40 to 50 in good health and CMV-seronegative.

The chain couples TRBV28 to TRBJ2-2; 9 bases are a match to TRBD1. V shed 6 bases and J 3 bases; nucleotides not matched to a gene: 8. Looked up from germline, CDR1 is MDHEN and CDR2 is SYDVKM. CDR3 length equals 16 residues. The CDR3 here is CASSPAGQGDTGELFF. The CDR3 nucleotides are TGTGCCAGCAGCCCCGCGGGACAGGGTGACACCGGGGAGCTGTTTTTT.

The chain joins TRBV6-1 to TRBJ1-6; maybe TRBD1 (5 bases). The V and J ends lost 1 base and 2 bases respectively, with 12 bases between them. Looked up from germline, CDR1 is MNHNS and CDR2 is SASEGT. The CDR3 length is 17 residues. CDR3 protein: CASSEDLSGAYNSPLHF. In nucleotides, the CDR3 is TGTGCCAGCAGTGAAGATCTGTCGGGGGCCTATAATTCACCCCTCCACTTT.

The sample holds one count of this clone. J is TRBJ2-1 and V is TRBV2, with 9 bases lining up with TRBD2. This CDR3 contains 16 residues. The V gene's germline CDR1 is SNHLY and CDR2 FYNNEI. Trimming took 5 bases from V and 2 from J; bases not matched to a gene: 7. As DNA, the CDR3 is TGTGCCAGCAGTAATTTAGGGACTAGCACCTACAATGAGCAGTTCTTC. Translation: CASSNLGTSTYNEQFF.

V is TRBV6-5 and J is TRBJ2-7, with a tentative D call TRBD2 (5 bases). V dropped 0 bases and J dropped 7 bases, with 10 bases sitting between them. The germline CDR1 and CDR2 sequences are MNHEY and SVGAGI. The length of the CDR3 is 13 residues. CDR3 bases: TGTGCCAGCAGTTACTCCTCCGAGCGGGAGCAGTACTTC. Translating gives CASSYSSEREQYF.

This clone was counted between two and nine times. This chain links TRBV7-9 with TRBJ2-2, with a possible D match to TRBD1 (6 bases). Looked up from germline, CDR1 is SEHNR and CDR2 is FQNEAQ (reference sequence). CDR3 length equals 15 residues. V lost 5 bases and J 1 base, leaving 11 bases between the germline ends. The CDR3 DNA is TGTGCCAGCAGCCCGTGGGGGCGGAACACCGGGGAGCTGTTTTTT. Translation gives CASSPWGRNTGELFF.

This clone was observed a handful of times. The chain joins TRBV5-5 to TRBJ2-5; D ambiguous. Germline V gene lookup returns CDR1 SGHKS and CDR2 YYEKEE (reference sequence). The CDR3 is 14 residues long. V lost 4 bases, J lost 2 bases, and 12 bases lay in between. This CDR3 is CASSRASVQETQYF. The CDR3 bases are TGTGCCAGCAGCCGAGCGTCGGTTCAAGAGACCCAGTACTTC.

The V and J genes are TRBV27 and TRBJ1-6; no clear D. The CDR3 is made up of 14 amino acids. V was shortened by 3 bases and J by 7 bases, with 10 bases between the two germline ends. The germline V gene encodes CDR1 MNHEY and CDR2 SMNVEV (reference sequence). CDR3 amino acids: CASSLWGGNSPLHF. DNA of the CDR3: TGTGCCAGCAGTTTGTGGGGAGGCAATTCACCCCTCCACTTT.

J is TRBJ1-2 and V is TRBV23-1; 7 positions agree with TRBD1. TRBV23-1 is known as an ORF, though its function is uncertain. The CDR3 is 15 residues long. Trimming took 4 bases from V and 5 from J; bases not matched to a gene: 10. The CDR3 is CASSLSRDSLYGYTF. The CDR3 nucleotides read TGCGCCAGCAGTCTCTCCCGGGACAGCCTATATGGCTACACCTTC.

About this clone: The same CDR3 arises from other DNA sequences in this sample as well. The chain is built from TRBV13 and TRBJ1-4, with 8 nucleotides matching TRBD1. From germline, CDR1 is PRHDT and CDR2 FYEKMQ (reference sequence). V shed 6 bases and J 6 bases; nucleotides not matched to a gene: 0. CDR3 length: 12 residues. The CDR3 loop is CASRDRDEKLFF. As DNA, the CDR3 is TGTGCCAGCAGGGACAGGGATGAAAAACTGTTTTTT.

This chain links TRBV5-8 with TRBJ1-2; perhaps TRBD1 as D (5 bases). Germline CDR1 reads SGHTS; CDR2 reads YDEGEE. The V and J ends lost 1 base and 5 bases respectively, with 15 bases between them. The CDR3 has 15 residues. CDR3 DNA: TGTGCCAGCAGCTTGACCGGGGGGATTGAATATGGCTACACCTTC. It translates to CASSLTGGIEYGYTF.

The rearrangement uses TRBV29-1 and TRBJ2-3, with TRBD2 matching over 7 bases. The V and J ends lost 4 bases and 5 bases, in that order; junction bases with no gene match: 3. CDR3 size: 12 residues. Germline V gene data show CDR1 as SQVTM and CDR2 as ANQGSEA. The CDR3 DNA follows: TGCAGCGTTGCGGGAGGTAGAGATACGCAGTATTTT. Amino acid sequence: CSVAGGRDTQYF.

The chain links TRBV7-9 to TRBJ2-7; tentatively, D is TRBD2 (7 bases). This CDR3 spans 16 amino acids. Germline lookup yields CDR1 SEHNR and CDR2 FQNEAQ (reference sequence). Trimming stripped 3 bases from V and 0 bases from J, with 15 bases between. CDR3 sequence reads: CASSFPRGANSYEQYF. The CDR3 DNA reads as TGTGCCAGCAGCTTTCCCCGGGGGGCAAACTCCTACGAGCAGTACTTC.

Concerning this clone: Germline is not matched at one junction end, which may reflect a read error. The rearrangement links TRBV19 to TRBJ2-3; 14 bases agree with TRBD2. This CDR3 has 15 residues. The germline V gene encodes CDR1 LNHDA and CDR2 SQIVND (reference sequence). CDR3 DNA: TGTGCCACCGTAAAGACTAGCGGGAGGGCAGAGACGCAGTATTTT. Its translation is CATVKTSGRAETQYF.

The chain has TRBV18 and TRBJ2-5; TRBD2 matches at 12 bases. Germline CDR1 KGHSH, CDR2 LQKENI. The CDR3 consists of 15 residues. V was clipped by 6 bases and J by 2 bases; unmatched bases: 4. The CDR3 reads CASSYGLAGQETQYF. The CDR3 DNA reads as TGTGCCAGCTCTTACGGACTAGCGGGACAAGAGACCCAGTACTTC. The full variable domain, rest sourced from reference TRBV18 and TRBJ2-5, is NAGVMQNPRHLVRRRGQEARLRCSPMKGHSHVYWYRQLPEEGLKFMVYLQKENIIDESGMPKERFSAEFPKEGPSILRIQQVVRGDSAAYFCASSYGLAGQETQYFGPGTRLLVL.

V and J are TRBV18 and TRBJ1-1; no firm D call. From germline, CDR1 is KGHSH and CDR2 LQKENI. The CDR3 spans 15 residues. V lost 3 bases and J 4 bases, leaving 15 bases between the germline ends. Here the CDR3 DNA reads TGTGCCAGCTCACCTCCGGGGAAGGACGGCACTGAAGCTTTCTTT. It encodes CASSPPGKDGTEAFF.

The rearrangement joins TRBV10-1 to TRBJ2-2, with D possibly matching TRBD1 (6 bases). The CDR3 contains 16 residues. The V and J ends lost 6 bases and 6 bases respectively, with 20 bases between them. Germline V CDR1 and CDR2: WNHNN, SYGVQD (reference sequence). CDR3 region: CASSPTGLIGAGELFF. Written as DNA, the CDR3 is TGCGCCAGCAGCCCGACAGGACTCATTGGCGCCGGGGAGCTGTTTTTT.

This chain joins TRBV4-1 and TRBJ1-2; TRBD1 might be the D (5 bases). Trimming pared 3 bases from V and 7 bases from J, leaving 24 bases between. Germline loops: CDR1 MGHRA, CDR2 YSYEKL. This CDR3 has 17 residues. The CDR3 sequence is CASSHASSGRVGGGYTF. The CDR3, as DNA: TGCGCCAGCAGCCACGCCTCTTCAGGCAGGGTTGGTGGTGGCTACACCTTC.

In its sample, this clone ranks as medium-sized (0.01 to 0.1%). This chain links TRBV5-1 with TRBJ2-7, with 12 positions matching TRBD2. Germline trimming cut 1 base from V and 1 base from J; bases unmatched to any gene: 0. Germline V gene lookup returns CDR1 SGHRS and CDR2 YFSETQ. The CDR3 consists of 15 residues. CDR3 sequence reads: CASSLTSGGSYEQYF. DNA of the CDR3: TGCGCCAGCAGCTTGACTAGCGGGGGGTCCTACGAGCAGTACTTC. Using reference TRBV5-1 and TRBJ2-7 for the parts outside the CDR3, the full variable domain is KAGVTQTPRYLIKTRGQQVTLSCSPISGHRSVSWYQQTPGQGLQFLFEYFSETQRNKGNFPGRFSGRQFSNSRSEMNVSTLELGDSALYLCASSLTSGGSYEQYFGPGTRLTVT.

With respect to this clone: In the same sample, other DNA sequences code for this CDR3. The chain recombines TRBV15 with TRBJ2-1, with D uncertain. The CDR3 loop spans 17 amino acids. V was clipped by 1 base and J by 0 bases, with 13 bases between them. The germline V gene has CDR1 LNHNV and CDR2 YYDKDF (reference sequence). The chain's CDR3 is CATSRGPAGSSYNEQFF. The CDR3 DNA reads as TGTGCCACCAGCAGAGGTCCAGCAGGAAGCTCCTACAATGAGCAGTTCTTC.

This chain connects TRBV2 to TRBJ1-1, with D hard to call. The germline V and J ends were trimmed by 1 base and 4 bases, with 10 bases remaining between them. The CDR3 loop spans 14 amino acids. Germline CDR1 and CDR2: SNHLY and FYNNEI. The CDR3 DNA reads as TGTGCCAGCAGTGAAGTTAGTCAGGCCACTGAAGCTTTCTTT. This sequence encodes CASSEVSQATEAFF.

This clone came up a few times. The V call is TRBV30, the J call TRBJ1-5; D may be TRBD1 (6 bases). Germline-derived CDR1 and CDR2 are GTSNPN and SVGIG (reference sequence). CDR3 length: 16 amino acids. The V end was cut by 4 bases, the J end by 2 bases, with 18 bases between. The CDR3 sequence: CAWTHGGPGGNQPQHF. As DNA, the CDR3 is TGTGCCTGGACCCACGGGGGGCCCGGGGGCAATCAGCCCCAGCATTTT.

CDR3 in amino acids: CASSPVSGNTIYF. CDR3 DNA sequence: TGTGCCAGCTCACCCGTCTCTGGAAACACCATATATTTT. The chain is built from TRBV18 and TRBJ1-3; D ambiguous. Per the germline V gene, CDR1 is KGHSH and CDR2 is LQKENI. Trimming cost V 3 bases and J 0 bases, with 3 bases left between them. This CDR3 is built from 13 residues.

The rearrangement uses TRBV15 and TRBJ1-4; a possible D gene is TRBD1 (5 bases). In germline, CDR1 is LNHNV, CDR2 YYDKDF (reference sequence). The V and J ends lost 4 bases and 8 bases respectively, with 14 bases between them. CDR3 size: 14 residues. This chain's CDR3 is CATSIRVGGEKLFF. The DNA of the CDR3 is TGTGCCACCAGCATCCGGGTGGGGGGGGAAAAACTGTTTTTT.

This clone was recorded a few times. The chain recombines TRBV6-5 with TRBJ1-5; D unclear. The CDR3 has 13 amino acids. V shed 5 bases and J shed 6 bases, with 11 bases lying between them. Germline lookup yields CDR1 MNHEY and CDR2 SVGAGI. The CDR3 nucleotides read TGTGCCAGCAGTACCGGAGGTGGTCAGCCCCAGCATTTT. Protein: CASSTGGGQPQHF.

The CDR3: CASSLALSYNEQFF. CDR3 coding DNA: TGTGCCAGCAGCTTAGCTCTCTCCTACAATGAGCAGTTCTTC. This sequence joins TRBV13 and TRBJ2-1; D is undetermined. Germline V gene data show CDR1 as PRHDT and CDR2 as FYEKMQ (reference sequence). Trimming cost V 1 base and J 0 bases, with 4 bases left between them. The CDR3 has 14 amino acids.

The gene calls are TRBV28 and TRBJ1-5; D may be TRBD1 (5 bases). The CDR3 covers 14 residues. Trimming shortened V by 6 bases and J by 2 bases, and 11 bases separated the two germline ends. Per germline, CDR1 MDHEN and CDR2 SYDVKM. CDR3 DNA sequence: TGTGCCAGCAGGTTTCTCAGGGGCAATCAGCCCCAGCATTTT. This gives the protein CASRFLRGNQPQHF.

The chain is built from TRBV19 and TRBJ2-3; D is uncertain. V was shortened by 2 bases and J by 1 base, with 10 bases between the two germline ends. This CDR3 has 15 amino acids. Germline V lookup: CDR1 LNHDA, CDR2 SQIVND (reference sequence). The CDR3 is CASSILLGRTDTQYF. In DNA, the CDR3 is TGTGCCAGTAGTATACTCCTAGGCCGCACAGATACGCAGTATTTT.

Written as DNA, the CDR3 is TGTGCCAGCAGGGCGACAAGCCAAGAGACCCAGTACTTC. This gives the protein CASRATSQETQYF. This chain joins TRBV2 and TRBJ2-5; no firm D call. Trimming took 6 bases from V and 1 from J, leaving 9 bases between them. This CDR3 contains 13 residues. Germline V gene sequence: CDR1 SNHLY, CDR2 FYNNEI. Full variable domain (outside the CDR3, taken from reference TRBV2 and TRBJ2-5): EPEVTQTPSHQVTQMGQEVILRCVPISNHLYFYWYRQILGQKVEFLVSFYNNEISEKSEIFDDQFSVERPDGSNFTLKIRSTKLEDSAMYFCASRATSQETQYFGPGTRLLVL.

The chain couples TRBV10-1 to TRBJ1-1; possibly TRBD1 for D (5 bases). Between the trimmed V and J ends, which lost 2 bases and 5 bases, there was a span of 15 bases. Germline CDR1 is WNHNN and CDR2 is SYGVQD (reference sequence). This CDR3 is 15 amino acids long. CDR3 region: CASSEDRHAFTEAFF. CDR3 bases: TGCGCCAGCAGTGAGGACAGACACGCGTTTACTGAAGCTTTCTTT.

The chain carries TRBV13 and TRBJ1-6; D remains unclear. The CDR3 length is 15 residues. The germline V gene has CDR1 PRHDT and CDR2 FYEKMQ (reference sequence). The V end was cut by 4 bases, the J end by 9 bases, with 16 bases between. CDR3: CASSSFGVRGSPLHF. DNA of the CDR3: TGTGCCAGCAGCTCCTTCGGGGTTCGGGGTTCACCCCTCCACTTT. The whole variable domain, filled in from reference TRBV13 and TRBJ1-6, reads AAGVIQSPRHLIKEKRETATLKCYPIPRHDTVYWYQQGPGQDPQFLISFYEKMQSDKGSIPDRFSAQQFSDYHSELNMSSLELGDSALYFCASSSFGVRGSPLHFGNGTRLTVT.

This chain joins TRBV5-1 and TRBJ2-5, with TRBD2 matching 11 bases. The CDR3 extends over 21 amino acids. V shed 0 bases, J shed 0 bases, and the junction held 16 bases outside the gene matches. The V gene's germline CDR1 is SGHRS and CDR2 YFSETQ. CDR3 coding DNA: TGCGCCAGCAGCTTGGCCGGAGGATTTAGCGGGGGGGCCTCGTACCAAGAGACCCAGTACTTC. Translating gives CASSLAGGFSGGASYQETQYF.

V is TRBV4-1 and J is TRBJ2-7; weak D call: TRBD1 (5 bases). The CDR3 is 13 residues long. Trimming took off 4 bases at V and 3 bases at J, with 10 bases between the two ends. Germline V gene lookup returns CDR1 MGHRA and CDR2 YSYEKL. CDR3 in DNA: TGCGCCAGCAGCCTGGAGCAGGGCTACGAGCAGTACTTC. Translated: CASSLEQGYEQYF.